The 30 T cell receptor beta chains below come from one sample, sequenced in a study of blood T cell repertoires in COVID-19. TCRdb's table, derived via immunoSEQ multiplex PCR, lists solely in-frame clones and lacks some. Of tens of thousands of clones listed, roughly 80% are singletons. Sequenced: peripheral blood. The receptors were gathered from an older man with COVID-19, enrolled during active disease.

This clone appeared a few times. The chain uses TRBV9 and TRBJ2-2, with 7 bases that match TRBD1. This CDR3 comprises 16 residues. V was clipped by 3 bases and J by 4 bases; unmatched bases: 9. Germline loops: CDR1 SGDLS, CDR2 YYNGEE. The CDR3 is CASSGLTGIGTGELFF. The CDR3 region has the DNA TGTGCCAGCAGCGGACTGACAGGGATCGGCACCGGGGAGCTGTTTTTT.

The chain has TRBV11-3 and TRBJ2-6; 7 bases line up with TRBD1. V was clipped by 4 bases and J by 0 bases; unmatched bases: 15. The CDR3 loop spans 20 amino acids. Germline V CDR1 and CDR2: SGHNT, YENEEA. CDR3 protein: CASSSSRDSRGISGANVLTF. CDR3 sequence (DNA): TGTGCCAGCAGCTCGTCCCGGGACAGCCGCGGCATCTCTGGGGCCAACGTCCTGACTTTC.

The CDR3 bases are TGTGCCAGCAGTTATCAGGGGCCAAACTATGGCTACACCTTC. Encoded protein: CASSYQGPNYGYTF. This chain joins TRBV6-6 and TRBJ1-2; the D gene is possibly TRBD1 (6 bases). V lost 3 bases and J 2 bases, leaving 10 bases between the germline ends. In germline, CDR1 is MNHNY, CDR2 SVGAGI (reference sequence). This CDR3 is built from 14 residues.

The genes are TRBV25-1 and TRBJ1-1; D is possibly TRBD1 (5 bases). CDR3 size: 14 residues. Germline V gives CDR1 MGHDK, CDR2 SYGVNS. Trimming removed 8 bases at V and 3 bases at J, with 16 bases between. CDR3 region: CASGGPGPYTEAFF. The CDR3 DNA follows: TGTGCCAGCGGCGGACCAGGGCCGTACACTGAAGCTTTCTTT.

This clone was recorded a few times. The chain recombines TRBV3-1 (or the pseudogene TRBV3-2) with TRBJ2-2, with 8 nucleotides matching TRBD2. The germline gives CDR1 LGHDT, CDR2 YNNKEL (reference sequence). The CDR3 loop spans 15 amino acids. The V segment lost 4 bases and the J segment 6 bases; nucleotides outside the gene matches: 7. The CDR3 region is CASSRGTRTAGELFF. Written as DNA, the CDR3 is TGTGCCAGCAGCCGTGGGACTAGGACGGCCGGGGAGCTGTTTTTT.

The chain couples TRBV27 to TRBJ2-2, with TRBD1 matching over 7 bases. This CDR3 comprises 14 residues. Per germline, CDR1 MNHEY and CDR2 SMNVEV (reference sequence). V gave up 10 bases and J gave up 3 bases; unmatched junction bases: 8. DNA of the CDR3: TGTGCCACTCAGAAGGGGGCCTACACCGGGGAGCTGTTTTTT. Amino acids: CATQKGAYTGELFF.

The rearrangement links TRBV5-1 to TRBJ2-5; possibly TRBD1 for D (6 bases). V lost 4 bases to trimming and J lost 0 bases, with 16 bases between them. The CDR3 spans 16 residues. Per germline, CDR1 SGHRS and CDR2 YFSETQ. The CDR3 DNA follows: TGCGCCAGCAGCCTCCCCACAACAGGGAACCAAGAGACCCAGTACTTC. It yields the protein CASSLPTTGNQETQYF.

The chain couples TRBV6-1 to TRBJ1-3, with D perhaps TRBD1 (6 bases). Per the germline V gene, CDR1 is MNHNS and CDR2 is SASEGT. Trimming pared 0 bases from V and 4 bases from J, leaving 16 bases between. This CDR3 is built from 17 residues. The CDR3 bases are TGTGCCAGCAGTGAAGCGGGGTGGGCAGGGGCCGGAAACACCATATATTTT. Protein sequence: CASSEAGWAGAGNTIYF.

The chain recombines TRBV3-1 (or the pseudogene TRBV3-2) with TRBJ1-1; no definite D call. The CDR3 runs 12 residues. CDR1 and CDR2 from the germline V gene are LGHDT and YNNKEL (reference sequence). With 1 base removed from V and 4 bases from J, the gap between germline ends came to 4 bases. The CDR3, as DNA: TGTGCCAGCAGCCAAGCGGTCACTGAAGCTTTCTTT. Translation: CASSQAVTEAFF.

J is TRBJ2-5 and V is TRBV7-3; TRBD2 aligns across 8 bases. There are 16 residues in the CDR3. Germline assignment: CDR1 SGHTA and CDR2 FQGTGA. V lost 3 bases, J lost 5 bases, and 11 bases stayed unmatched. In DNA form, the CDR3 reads TGTGCCAGCAGCTTGAGGGTAGCGGGATCGGGGGAGACCCAGTACTTC. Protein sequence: CASSLRVAGSGETQYF.

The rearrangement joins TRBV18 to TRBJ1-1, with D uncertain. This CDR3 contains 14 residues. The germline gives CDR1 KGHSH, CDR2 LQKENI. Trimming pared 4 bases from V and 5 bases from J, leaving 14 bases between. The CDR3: CASSLGTAETEAFF. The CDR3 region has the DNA TGTGCCAGCTCACTAGGTACAGCGGAAACTGAAGCTTTCTTT.

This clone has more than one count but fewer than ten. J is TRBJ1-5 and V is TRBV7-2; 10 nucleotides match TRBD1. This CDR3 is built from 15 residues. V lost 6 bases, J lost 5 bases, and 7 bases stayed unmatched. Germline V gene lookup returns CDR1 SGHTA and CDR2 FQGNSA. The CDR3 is CASSYDDRGHQPQHF. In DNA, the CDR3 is TGTGCCAGCAGTTATGACGACAGGGGGCATCAGCCCCAGCATTTT. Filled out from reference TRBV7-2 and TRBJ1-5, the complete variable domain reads GAGVSQSPSNKVTEKGKDVELRCDPISGHTALYWYRQSLGQGLEFLIYFQGNSAPDKSGLPSDRFSAERTGGSVSTLTIQRTQQEDSAVYLCASSYDDRGHQPQHFGDGTRLSIL.

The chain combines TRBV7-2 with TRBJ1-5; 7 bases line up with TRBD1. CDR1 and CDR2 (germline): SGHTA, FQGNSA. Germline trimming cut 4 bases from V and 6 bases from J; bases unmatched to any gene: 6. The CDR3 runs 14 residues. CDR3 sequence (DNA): TGTGCCAGCAGCTCGACAGGGAGAGGTCAGCCCCAGCATTTT. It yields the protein CASSSTGRGQPQHF.

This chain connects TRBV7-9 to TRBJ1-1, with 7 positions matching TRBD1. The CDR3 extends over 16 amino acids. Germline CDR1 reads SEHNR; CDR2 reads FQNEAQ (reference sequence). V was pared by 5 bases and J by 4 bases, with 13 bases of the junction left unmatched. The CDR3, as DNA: TGTGCCAGCAGCGTCGACGAATGGGACAGAAGCACTGAAGCTTTCTTT. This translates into CASSVDEWDRSTEAFF.

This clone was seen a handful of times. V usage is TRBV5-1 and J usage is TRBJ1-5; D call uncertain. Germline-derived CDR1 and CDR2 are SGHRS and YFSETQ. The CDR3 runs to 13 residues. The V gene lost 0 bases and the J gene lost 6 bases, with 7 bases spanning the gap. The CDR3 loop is CASSLAGLQPQHF. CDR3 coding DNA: TGCGCCAGCAGCTTGGCAGGACTTCAGCCCCAGCATTTT. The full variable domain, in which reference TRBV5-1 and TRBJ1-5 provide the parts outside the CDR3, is KAGVTQTPRYLIKTRGQQVTLSCSPISGHRSVSWYQQTPGQGLQFLFEYFSETQRNKGNFPGRFSGRQFSNSRSEMNVSTLELGDSALYLCASSLAGLQPQHFGDGTRLSIL.

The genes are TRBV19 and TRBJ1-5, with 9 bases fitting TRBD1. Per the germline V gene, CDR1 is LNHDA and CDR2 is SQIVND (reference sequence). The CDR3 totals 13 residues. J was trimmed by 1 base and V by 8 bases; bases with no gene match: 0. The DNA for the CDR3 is TGTGCCAGTGGACAGGGGAGCAATCAGCCCCAGCATTTT. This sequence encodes CASGQGSNQPQHF.

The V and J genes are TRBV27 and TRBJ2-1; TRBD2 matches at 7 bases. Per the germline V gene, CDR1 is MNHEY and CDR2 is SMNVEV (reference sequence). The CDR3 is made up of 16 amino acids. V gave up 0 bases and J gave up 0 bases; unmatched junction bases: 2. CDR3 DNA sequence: TGTGCCAGCAGTTTATCGGGGGGGAGCTCCTACAATGAGCAGTTCTTC. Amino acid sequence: CASSLSGGSSYNEQFF.

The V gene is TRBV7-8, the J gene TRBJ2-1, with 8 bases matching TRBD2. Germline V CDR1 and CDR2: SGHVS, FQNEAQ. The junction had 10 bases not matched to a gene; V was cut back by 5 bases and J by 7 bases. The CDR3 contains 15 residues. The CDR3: CASSRAGAEGNEQFF. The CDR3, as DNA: TGTGCCAGCAGCCGAGCGGGAGCGGAGGGGAATGAGCAGTTCTTC.

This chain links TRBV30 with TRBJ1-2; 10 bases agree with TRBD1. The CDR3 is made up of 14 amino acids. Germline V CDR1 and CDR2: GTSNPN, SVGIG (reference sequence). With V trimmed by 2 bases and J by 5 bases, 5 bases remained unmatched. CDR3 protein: CAWSRDRGGYGYTF. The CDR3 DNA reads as TGTGCCTGGAGTCGGGACAGGGGAGGGTATGGCTACACCTTC.

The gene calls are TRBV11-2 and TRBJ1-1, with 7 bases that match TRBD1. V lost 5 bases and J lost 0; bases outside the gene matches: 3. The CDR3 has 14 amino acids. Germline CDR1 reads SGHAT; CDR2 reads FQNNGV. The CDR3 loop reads CASSQQGLNTEAFF. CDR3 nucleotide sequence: TGTGCCAGCAGCCAACAGGGGCTGAACACTGAAGCTTTCTTT. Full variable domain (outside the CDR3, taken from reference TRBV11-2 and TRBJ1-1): EAGVAQSPRYKIIEKRQSVAFWCNPISGHATLYWYQQILGQGPKLLIQFQNNGVVDDSQLPKDRFSAERLKGVDSTLKIQPAKLEDSAVYLCASSQQGLNTEAFFGQGTRLTVV.

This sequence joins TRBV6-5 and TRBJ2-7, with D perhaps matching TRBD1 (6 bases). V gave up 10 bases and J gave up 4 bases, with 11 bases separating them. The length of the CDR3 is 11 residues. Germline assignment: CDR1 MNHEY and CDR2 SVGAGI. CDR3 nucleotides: TGTGCCACCTTGGACAGATACGAGCAGTACTTC. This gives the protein CATLDRYEQYF.

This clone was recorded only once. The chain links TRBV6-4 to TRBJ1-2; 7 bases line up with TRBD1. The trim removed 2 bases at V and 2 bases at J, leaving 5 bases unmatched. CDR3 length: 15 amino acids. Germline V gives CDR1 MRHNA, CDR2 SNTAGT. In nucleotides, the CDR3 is TGTGCCAGCAGTGACGGGGACAGCCCAAACTATGGCTACACCTTC. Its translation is CASSDGDSPNYGYTF.

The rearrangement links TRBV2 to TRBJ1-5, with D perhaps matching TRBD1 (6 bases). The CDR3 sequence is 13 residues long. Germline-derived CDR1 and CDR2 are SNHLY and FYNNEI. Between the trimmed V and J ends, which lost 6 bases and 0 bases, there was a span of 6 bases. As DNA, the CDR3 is TGTGCCAGCAGGGACAGTAGCAATCAGCCCCAGCATTTT. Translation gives CASRDSSNQPQHF.

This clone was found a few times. In nucleotides, the CDR3 is TGTGCCAGCAGCTCGGGTAGCGGGAGGACCACAGATACGCAGTATTTT. Translated, it gives CASSSGSGRTTDTQYF. This chain joins TRBV7-9 and TRBJ2-3; TRBD2 aligns across 10 bases. Germline lookup yields CDR1 SEHNR and CDR2 FQNEAQ (reference sequence). This CDR3 is built from 16 residues. V was pared by 4 bases and J by 2 bases, with 6 bases of the junction left unmatched.

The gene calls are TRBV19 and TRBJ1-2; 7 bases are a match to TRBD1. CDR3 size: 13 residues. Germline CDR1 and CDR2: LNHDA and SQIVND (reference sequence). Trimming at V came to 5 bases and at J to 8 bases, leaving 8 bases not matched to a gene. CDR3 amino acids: CASSPEQGMGYTF. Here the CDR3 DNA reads TGTGCCAGTAGTCCCGAACAGGGGATGGGCTACACCTTC.

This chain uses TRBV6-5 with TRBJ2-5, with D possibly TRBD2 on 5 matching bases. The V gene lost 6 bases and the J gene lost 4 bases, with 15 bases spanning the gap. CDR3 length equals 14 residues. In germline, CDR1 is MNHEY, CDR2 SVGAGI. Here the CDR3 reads CASRIDYGVETQYF. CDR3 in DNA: TGTGCCAGCAGGATAGACTACGGAGTAGAGACCCAGTACTTC.

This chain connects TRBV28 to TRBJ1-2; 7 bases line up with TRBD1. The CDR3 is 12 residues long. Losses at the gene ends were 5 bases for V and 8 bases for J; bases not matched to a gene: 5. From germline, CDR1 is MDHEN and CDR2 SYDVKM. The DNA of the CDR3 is TGTGCCAGCAGTCAGGGGGTTTTGGGCTACACCTTC. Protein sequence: CASSQGVLGYTF.

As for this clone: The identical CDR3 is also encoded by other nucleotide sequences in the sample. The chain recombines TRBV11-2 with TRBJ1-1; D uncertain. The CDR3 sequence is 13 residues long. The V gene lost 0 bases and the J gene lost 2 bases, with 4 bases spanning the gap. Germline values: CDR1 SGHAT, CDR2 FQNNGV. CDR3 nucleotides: TGTGCCAGCAGCTTAGATCTAAACACTGAAGCTTTCTTT. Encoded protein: CASSLDLNTEAFF.

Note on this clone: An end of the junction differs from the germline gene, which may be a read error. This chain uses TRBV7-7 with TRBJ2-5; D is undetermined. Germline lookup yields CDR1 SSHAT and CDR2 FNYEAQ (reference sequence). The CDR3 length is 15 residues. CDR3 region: CASSLQATKVETQYF. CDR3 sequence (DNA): TGTGCTAGCAGCTTACAAGCGACGAAGGTGGAGACCCAGTACTTC.

The CDR3 sequence: CASSLGGYSQETQYF. For the CDR3, the DNA is TGTGCCAGCAGCCTGGGCGGGTACTCCCAAGAGACCCAGTACTTC. The chain has TRBV2 and TRBJ2-5; D may be TRBD2 (5 bases). The CDR3 runs 15 residues. The V gene lost 6 bases and the J gene lost 1 base, with 15 bases spanning the gap. CDR1 and CDR2 (germline): SNHLY, FYNNEI.